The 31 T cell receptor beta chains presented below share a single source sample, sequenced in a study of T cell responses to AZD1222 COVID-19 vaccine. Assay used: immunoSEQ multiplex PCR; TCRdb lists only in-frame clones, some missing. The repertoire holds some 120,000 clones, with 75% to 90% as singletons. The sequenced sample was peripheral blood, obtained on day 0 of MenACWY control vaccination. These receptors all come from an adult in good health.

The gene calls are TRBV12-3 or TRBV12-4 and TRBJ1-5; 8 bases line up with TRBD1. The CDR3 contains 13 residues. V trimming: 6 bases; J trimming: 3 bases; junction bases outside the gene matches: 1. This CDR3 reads CASRGQANQPQHF. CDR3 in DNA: TGTGCCAGCAGGGGACAGGCCAATCAGCCCCAGCATTTT.

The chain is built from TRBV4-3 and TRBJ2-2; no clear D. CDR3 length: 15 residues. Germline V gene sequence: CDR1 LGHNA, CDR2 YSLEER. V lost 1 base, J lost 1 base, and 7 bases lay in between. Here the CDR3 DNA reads TGCGCCAGCAGCCAAGTTTGGGAGAACACCGGGGAGCTGTTTTTT. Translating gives CASSQVWENTGELFF.

The CDR3 sequence is CASSQVGAGVGDTEAFF. The CDR3 DNA is TGTGCCAGCAGCCAAGTTGGCGCAGGGGTGGGGGACACTGAAGCTTTCTTT. The chain carries TRBV4-2 and TRBJ1-1; a weak D match, TRBD1 (6 bases). This CDR3 spans 17 amino acids. Trimming took 1 base from V and 3 from J, leaving 18 bases between them. Germline V gene sequence: CDR1 LGHNA, CDR2 YNFKEQ.

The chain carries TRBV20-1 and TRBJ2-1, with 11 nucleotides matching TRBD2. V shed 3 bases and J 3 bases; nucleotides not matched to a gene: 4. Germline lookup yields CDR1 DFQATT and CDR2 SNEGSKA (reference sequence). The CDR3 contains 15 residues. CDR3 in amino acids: CSASGGTSGYNEQFF. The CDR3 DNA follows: TGCAGTGCTAGTGGCGGGACTAGCGGCTACAATGAGCAGTTCTTC.

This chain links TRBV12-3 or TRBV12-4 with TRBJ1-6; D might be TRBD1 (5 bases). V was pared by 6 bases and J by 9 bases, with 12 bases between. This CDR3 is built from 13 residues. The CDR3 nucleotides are TGTGCCAGCAGGGGACTGGAACGTTCACCCCTCCACTTT. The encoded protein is CASRGLERSPLHF.

The CDR3 region is CASSYYSTSTDTQYF. DNA for the CDR3: TGTGCCAGCAGTTACTACAGTACAAGCACAGATACGCAGTATTTT. The V gene is TRBV6-5, the J gene TRBJ2-3; D gene ambiguous. There are 15 residues in the CDR3. Germline loops: CDR1 MNHEY, CDR2 SVGAGI. V was trimmed by 1 base and J by 0 bases, leaving 8 bases between them.

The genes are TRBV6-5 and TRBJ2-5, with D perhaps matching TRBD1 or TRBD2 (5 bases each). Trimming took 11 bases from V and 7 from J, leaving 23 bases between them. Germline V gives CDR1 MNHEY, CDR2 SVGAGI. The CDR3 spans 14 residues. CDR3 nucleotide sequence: TGTGCCTGCCAAACCGGGACGTCTGGCGGGACCCAGTACTTC. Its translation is CACQTGTSGGTQYF.

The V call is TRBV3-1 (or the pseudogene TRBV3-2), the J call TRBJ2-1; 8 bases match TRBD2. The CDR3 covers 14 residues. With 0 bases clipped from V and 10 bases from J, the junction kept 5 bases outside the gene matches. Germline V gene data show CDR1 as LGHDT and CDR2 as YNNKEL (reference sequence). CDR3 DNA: TGTGCCAGCAGCCAAGACGTCCCGGGGGGGGAGCAGTTCTTC. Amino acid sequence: CASSQDVPGGEQFF.

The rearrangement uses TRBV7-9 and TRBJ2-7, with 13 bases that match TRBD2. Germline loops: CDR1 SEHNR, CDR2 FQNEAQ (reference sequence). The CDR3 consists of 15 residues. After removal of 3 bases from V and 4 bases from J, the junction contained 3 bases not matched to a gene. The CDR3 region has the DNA TGTGCCAGCAGCTTCGGGACTAGCGGGATGTACGAGCAGTACTTC. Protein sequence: CASSFGTSGMYEQYF. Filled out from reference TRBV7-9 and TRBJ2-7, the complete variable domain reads DTGVSQNPRHKITKRGQNVTFRCDPISEHNRLYWYRQTLGQGPEFLTYFQNEAQLEKSRLLSDRFSAERPKGSFSTLEIQRTEQGDSAMYLCASSFGTSGMYEQYFGPGTRLTVT.

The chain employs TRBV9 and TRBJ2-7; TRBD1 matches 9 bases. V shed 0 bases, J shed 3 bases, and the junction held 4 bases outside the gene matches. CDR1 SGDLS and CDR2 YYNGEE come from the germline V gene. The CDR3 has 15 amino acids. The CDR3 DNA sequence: TGTGCCAGCAGCGTAGGACAGGGGGGTCTCTACGAGCAGTACTTC. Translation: CASSVGQGGLYEQYF. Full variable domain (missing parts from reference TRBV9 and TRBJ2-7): DSGVTQTPKHLITATGQRVTLRCSPRSGDLSVYWYQQSLDQGLQFLIQYYNGEERAKGNILERFSAQQFPDLHSELNLSSLELGDSALYFCASSVGQGGLYEQYFGPGTRLTVT.

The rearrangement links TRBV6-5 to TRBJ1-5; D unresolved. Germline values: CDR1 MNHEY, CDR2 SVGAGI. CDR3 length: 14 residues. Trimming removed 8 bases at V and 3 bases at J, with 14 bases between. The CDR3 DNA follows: TGTGCCAGCGTAGGCCAGAGTTACAATCAGCCCCAGCATTTT. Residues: CASVGQSYNQPQHF.

CDR3 protein: CASSDPTTSDRISGANVLTF. The CDR3 DNA follows: TGTGCCAGCAGCGACCCGACCACCTCGGACAGGATCTCTGGGGCCAACGTCCTGACTTTC. The chain employs TRBV9 and TRBJ2-6; 7 bases map to TRBD1. This CDR3 is 20 amino acids long. J gave up 0 bases and V 3 bases, and 15 bases lay outside the gene matches. Germline CDR1 is SGDLS and CDR2 is YYNGEE. Filled out from reference TRBV9 and TRBJ2-6, the complete variable domain reads DSGVTQTPKHLITATGQRVTLRCSPRSGDLSVYWYQQSLDQGLQFLIQYYNGEERAKGNILERFSAQQFPDLHSELNLSSLELGDSALYFCASSDPTTSDRISGANVLTFGAGSRLTVL.

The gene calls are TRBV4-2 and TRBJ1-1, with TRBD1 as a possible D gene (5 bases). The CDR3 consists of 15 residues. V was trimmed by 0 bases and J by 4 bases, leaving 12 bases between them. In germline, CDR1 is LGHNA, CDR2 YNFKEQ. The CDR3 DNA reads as TGTGCCAGCAGCCAAGATGCAGGGATGGCCACTGAAGCTTTCTTT. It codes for CASSQDAGMATEAFF.

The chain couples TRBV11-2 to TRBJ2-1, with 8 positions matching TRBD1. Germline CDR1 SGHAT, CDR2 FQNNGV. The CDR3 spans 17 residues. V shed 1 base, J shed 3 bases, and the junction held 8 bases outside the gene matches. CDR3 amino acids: CASSLGPGTGSYNEQFF. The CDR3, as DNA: TGTGCCAGCAGCTTAGGACCCGGGACAGGCAGCTACAATGAGCAGTTCTTC.

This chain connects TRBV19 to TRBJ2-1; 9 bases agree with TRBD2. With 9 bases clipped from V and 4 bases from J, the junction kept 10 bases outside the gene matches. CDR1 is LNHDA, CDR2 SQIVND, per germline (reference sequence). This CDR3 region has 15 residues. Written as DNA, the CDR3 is TGTGCCAGCTTAAAAGCGGGAGGCGGATACAATGAGCAGTTCTTC. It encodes CASLKAGGGYNEQFF.

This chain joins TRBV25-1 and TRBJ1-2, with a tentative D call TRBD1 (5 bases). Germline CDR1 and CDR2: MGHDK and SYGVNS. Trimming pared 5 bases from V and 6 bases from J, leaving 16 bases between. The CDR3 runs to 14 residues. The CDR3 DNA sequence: TGTGCCAGCAGTAAAACTACTAGGGGTAATGGCTACACCTTC. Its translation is CASSKTTRGNGYTF.

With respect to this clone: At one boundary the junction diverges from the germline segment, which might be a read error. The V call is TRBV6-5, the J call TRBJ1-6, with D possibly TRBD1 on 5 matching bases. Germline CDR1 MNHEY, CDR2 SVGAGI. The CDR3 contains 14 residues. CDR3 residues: CASSYSGDNSPLHF. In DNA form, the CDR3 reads TGTGCCAGCAGTTACTCAGGGGATAATTCACCTCTCCACTTT.

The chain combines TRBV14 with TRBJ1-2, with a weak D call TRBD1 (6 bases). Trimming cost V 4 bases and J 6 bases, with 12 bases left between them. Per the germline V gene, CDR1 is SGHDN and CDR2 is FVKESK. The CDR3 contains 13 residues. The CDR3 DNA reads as TGTGCCAGCAGCCGAAATTACAGGGATGGCTACACCTTC. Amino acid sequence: CASSRNYRDGYTF.

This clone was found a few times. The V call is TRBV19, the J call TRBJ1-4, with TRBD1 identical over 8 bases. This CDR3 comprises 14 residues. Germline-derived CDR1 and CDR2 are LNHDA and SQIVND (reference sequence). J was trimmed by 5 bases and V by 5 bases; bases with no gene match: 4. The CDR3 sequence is CASSPYRGNEKLFF. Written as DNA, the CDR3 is TGTGCCAGTAGTCCCTACAGGGGGAATGAAAAACTGTTTTTT.

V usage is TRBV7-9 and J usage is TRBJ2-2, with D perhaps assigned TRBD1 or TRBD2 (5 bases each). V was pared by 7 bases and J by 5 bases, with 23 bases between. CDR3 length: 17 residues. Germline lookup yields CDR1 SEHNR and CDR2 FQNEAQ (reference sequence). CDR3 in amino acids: CASTQNLGTPGTGELFF. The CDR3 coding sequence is TGTGCCAGCACTCAAAACCTCGGGACGCCCGGAACCGGGGAGCTGTTTTTT.

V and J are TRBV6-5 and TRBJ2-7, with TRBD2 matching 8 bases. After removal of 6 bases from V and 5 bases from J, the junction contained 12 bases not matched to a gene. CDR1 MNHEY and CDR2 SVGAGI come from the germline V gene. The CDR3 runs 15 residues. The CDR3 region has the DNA TGTGCCAGCAGCAGGAGCGGGAGAGCCAACGACGAGCAGTACTTC. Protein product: CASSRSGRANDEQYF.

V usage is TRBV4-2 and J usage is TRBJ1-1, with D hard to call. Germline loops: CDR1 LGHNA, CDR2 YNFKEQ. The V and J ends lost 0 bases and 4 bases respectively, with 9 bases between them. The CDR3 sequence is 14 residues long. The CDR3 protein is CASSQDWGATEAFF. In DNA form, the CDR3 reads TGTGCCAGCAGCCAAGATTGGGGTGCCACTGAAGCTTTCTTT.

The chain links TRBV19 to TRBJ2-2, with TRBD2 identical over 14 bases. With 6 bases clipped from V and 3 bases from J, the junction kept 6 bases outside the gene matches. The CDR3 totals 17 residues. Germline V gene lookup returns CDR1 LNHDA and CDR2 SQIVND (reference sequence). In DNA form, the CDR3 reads TGTGCCAGTAGGAGACTAGCGGGAGGGCCCGACACCGGGGAGCTGTTTTTT. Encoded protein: CASRRLAGGPDTGELFF.

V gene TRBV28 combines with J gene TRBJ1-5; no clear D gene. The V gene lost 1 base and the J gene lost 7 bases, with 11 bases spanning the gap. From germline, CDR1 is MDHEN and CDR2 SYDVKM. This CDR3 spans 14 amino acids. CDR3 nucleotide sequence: TGTGCCAGCAGTTTATTGGCCCTCAACCAGCCCCAGCATTTT. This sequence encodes CASSLLALNQPQHF.

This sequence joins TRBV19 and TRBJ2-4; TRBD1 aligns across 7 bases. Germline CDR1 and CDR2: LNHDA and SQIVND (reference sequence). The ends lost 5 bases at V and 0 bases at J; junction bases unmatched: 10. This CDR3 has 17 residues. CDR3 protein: CASSFIRQGSAKNIQYF. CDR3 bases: TGTGCCAGTAGTTTCATAAGACAGGGTTCAGCCAAAAACATTCAGTACTTC.

The CDR3: CASSLARTSETQYF. The CDR3 coding sequence is TGCGCCAGCAGCTTGGCCAGGACTTCCGAGACCCAGTACTTC. This chain connects TRBV5-1 to TRBJ2-5, with a possible D match to TRBD2 (5 bases). The CDR3 is made up of 14 amino acids. Germline assignment: CDR1 SGHRS and CDR2 YFSETQ. Trimming removed 0 bases at V and 5 bases at J, with 11 bases between.

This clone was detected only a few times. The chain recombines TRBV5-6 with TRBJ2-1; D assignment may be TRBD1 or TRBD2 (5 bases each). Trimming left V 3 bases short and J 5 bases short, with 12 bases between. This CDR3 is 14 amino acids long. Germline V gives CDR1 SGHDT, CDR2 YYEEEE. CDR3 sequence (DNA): TGTGCCAGCAGCTACCCCGGGACCCACAATGAGCAGTTCTTC. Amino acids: CASSYPGTHNEQFF.

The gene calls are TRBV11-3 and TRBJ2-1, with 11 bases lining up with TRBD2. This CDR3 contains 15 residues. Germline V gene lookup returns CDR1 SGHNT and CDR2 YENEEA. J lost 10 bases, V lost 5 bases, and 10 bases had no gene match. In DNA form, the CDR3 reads TGTGCCAGCAGCGTCTTAGCGGGAGGGCCGGGGGAGCAGTTCTTC. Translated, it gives CASSVLAGGPGEQFF.

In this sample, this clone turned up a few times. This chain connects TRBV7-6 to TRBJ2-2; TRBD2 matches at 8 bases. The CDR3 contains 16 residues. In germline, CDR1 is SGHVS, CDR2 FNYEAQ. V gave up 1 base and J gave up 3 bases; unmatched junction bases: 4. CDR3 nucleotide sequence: TGTGCCAGCAGCTTAGATCCGGGAGGGGACACCGGGGAGCTGTTTTTT. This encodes CASSLDPGGDTGELFF.

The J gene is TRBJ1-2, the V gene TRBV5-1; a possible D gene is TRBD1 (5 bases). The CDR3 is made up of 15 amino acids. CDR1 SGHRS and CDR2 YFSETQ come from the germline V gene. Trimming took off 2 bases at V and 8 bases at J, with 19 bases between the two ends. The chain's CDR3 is CASSFRRGATDGYTF. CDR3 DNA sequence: TGCGCCAGCAGCTTCAGGAGAGGGGCGACGGACGGCTACACCTTC. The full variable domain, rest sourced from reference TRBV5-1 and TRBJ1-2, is KAGVTQTPRYLIKTRGQQVTLSCSPISGHRSVSWYQQTPGQGLQFLFEYFSETQRNKGNFPGRFSGRQFSNSRSEMNVSTLELGDSALYLCASSFRRGATDGYTFGSGTRLTVV.

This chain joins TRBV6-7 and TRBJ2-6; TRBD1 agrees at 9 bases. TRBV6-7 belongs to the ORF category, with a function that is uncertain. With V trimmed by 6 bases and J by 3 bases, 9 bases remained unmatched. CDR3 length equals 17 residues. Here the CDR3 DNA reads TGTGCCAGCAGACCTCCGGACAGGGGCTGTGGGGCCAACGTCCTGACTTTC. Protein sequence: CASRPPDRGCGANVLTF.